These 26 T cell receptor beta chains came from one sample sequenced in a study of blood T cell repertoires in COVID-19. Measured with immunoSEQ multiplex PCR; TCRdb has only the in-frame clones, and not every one. The repertoire consists of some 350,000 clones, with around 89% occurring once and the leading ten covering around 7%. Material for sequencing was peripheral blood. The receptors here all came from a man younger than 35 with active or convalescent COVID-19.

This clone was observed a few times. V gene TRBV7-9 combines with J gene TRBJ2-2; 13 nucleotides match TRBD2. The germline gives CDR1 SEHNR, CDR2 FQNEAQ (reference sequence). V lost 4 bases to trimming and J lost 5 bases; unmatched junction nucleotides: 4. This CDR3 has 16 amino acids. The CDR3 protein is CASSSGLAGWTGELFF. The CDR3, as DNA: TGTGCCAGCAGCTCGGGACTAGCGGGATGGACCGGGGAGCTGTTTTTT.

The V call is TRBV28, the J call TRBJ1-6; 10 bases are shared with TRBD1. J was trimmed by 7 bases and V by 6 bases; bases with no gene match: 9. The CDR3 runs 16 residues. Germline assignment: CDR1 MDHEN and CDR2 SYDVKM. The CDR3 nucleotides read TGTGCCAGCAGCCTTCCGACAGGGGGCGGGAATTCACCCCTCCACTTT. Its protein product is CASSLPTGGGNSPLHF.

The chain employs TRBV12-3 or TRBV12-4 and TRBJ1-1; D not certain. This CDR3 has 12 amino acids. Trimming stripped 1 base from V and 6 bases from J, with 6 bases between. CDR3 sequence: CASSLGGPEAFF. CDR3 bases: TGTGCCAGCAGTTTAGGAGGGCCTGAAGCTTTCTTT.

The rearrangement links TRBV5-1 to TRBJ2-1, with 10 bases that match TRBD2. CDR1 and CDR2 from the germline V gene are SGHRS and YFSETQ. The CDR3 extends over 15 amino acids. The J segment lost 9 bases and the V segment lost 4 bases, leaving 10 bases of the junction unmatched. This CDR3 reads CASSGRLAGVSEQFF. In DNA, the CDR3 is TGCGCCAGCAGCGGAAGACTAGCGGGTGTAAGTGAGCAGTTCTTC.

The V call is TRBV7-2, the J call TRBJ2-1; weak D call: TRBD2 (8 bases). This CDR3 is built from 15 residues. Germline assignment: CDR1 SGHTA and CDR2 FQGNSA. V was trimmed by 4 bases and J by 9 bases, leaving 19 bases between them. CDR3 amino acids: CASSSGRGLAGEQFF. CDR3 bases: TGTGCCAGCAGCTCCGGGAGGGGGCTAGCGGGTGAGCAGTTCTTC.

V is TRBV7-3 and J is TRBJ2-2, with TRBD1 as a possible D gene (6 bases). The V gene's germline CDR1 is SGHTA and CDR2 FQGTGA. The CDR3 is 15 amino acids. The V and J ends lost 5 bases and 1 base respectively, with 11 bases between them. The CDR3 loop reads CASSARTVNTGELFF. CDR3 bases: TGTGCCAGCAGCGCAAGGACAGTGAACACCGGGGAGCTGTTTTTT.

The chain joins TRBV30 to TRBJ1-1; D may be TRBD1 (6 bases). V lost 5 bases, J lost 3 bases, and 13 bases lay in between. The germline gives CDR1 GTSNPN, CDR2 SVGIG (reference sequence). The CDR3 sequence is 13 residues long. CDR3 residues: CAWGETGHTEAFF. CDR3 sequence (DNA): TGTGCCTGGGGGGAAACAGGGCACACTGAAGCTTTCTTT.

The chain joins TRBV9 to TRBJ2-3; 8 nucleotides align to TRBD1. This CDR3 comprises 17 residues. The trim removed 0 bases at V and 2 bases at J, leaving 8 bases unmatched. CDR1 and CDR2 from the germline V gene are SGDLS and YYNGEE. CDR3 sequence: CASSVVATGATTDTQYF. Written as DNA, the CDR3 is TGTGCCAGCAGCGTAGTAGCGACAGGGGCGACCACAGATACGCAGTATTTT.

The chain links TRBV9 to TRBJ1-2; D is perhaps TRBD1 (6 bases). Deletions cut 3 bases from V and 4 bases from J, with 13 bases between. The germline V gene encodes CDR1 SGDLS and CDR2 YYNGEE. The length of the CDR3 is 14 residues. CDR3 DNA sequence: TGTGCCAGCAGCGCTTACAGGGTCTTCTATGGCTACACCTTC. This translates into CASSAYRVFYGYTF. The full variable domain, in which reference TRBV9 and TRBJ1-2 provide the parts outside the CDR3, is DSGVTQTPKHLITATGQRVTLRCSPRSGDLSVYWYQQSLDQGLQFLIQYYNGEERAKGNILERFSAQQFPDLHSELNLSSLELGDSALYFCASSAYRVFYGYTFGSGTRLTVV.

The V and J genes are TRBV9 and TRBJ2-7, with 8 positions matching TRBD1. This CDR3 has 17 residues. With V trimmed by 3 bases and J by 0 bases, 11 bases remained unmatched. Germline lookup yields CDR1 SGDLS and CDR2 YYNGEE. The CDR3 DNA is TGTGCCAGCAGCGATCATGGGACAGGCCCGACCTCCTACGAGCAGTACTTC. It is translated as CASSDHGTGPTSYEQYF.

The rearrangement uses TRBV7-3 and TRBJ2-1; TRBD1 might be the D (6 bases). V was pared by 3 bases and J by 6 bases, with 12 bases between. Per germline, CDR1 SGHTA and CDR2 FQGTGA. This CDR3 contains 14 residues. The DNA for the CDR3 is TGTGCCAGCAGCTTCAGACAGGATCGCAATGAGCAGTTCTTC. Translating gives CASSFRQDRNEQFF.

The chain has TRBV7-3 and TRBJ2-5; 8 bases are shared with TRBD2. The CDR3 runs to 17 residues. With 2 bases clipped from V and 5 bases from J, the junction kept 13 bases outside the gene matches. Germline-derived CDR1 and CDR2 are SGHTA and FQGTGA. The CDR3 DNA sequence: TGTGCCAGCAGCTTAGGATATGCGCGGGGGGAAAGGGAGACCCAGTACTTC. It codes for CASSLGYARGERETQYF.

The chain carries TRBV6-6 and TRBJ2-3; 11 positions match TRBD2. CDR1 is MNHNY, CDR2 SVGAGI, per germline (reference sequence). The CDR3 covers 15 residues. With V trimmed by 4 bases and J by 5 bases, 5 bases remained unmatched. CDR3 residues: CASSSSGGKGDTQYF. CDR3 bases: TGTGCCAGCAGTTCTAGCGGGGGGAAAGGAGATACGCAGTATTTT.

The V call is TRBV12-3 or TRBV12-4, the J call TRBJ1-3, with a tentative D call TRBD1 (6 bases). This CDR3 contains 13 residues. V shed 8 bases and J shed 1 base, with 9 bases lying between them. CDR3 sequence reads: CASCRGSGNTIYF. The CDR3, as DNA: TGTGCCAGCTGCAGGGGATCTGGAAACACCATATATTTT.

V gene TRBV28 combines with J gene TRBJ2-1; a possible D gene is TRBD1 (6 bases). From germline, CDR1 is MDHEN and CDR2 SYDVKM. Deletions cut 6 bases from V and 7 bases from J, with 13 bases between. CDR3 length: 13 amino acids. The CDR3 DNA follows: TGTGCCAGCAGCATAGGGGGTCGGAATGAGCAGTTCTTC. This codes for CASSIGGRNEQFF.

The chain couples TRBV11-2 to TRBJ2-7; a possible D gene is TRBD1 (6 bases). Germline V gene data show CDR1 as SGHAT and CDR2 as FQNNGV. V was shortened by 1 base and J by 5 bases, with 15 bases between the two germline ends. The CDR3 runs to 15 residues. CDR3 protein: CASSLAGQGNHEQYF. DNA for the CDR3: TGTGCCAGCAGCTTAGCGGGGCAGGGGAACCACGAGCAGTACTTC. Supplemented by reference TRBV11-2 and TRBJ2-7, the full variable domain reads EAGVAQSPRYKIIEKRQSVAFWCNPISGHATLYWYQQILGQGPKLLIQFQNNGVVDDSQLPKDRFSAERLKGVDSTLKIQPAKLEDSAVYLCASSLAGQGNHEQYFGPGTRLTVT.

The V and J genes are TRBV7-3 and TRBJ2-1, with TRBD2 identical over 12 bases. Looked up from germline, CDR1 is SGHTA and CDR2 is FQGTGA. The CDR3 extends over 17 amino acids. V was pared by 5 bases and J by 7 bases, with 12 bases of the junction left unmatched. The CDR3 sequence: CASSRLLAGGPGNEQFF. In DNA, the CDR3 is TGTGCCAGCAGCCGACTTCTAGCGGGAGGGCCGGGGAATGAGCAGTTCTTC. The whole variable domain, filled in from reference TRBV7-3 and TRBJ2-1, reads GAGVSQTPSNKVTEKGKYVELRCDPISGHTALYWYRQSLGQGPEFLIYFQGTGAADDSGLPNDRFFAVRPEGSVSTLKIQRTERGDSAVYLCASSRLLAGGPGNEQFFGPGTRLTVL.

As concerns this clone: A junction boundary mismatches the germline segment, possibly from a read error. The CDR3 region is CASSVQGSGANVLTF. DNA for the CDR3: TGTGCCAGCAGCGTACAGGGGTCTGGGGCCAACGTGCTGACTTTC. The V call is TRBV9, the J call TRBJ2-6; TRBD1 is a possible D gene (6 bases). Germline V gene sequence: CDR1 SGDLS, CDR2 YYNGEE. The CDR3 loop spans 15 amino acids. Full variable domain (rest looked up from reference TRBV9 and TRBJ2-6): DSGVTQTPKHLITATGQRVTLRCSPRSGDLSVYWYQQSLDQGLQFLIQYYNGEERAKGNILERFSAQQFPDLHSELNLSSLELGDSALYFCASSVQGSGANVLTFGAGSRLTVL.

This clone occurred a few times. J is TRBJ2-5 and V is TRBV7-7; 10 nucleotides agree with TRBD2. The CDR3 has 15 residues. Germline CDR1 reads SSHAT; CDR2 reads FNYEAQ (reference sequence). The CDR3 DNA is TGTGCTAGCCGAGCGGGAGGGCCAGGCCAAGAGACCCAGTACTTC. Amino acids: CASRAGGPGQETQYF.

The chain has TRBV6-5 and TRBJ1-4; maybe TRBD1 (5 bases). Germline CDR1 reads MNHEY; CDR2 reads SVGAGI. Trimming shortened V by 6 bases and J by 7 bases, and 15 bases separated the two germline ends. The CDR3 has 14 residues. The CDR3 sequence: CASSQTVSLEKLFF. CDR3 nucleotides: TGTGCCAGCAGCCAGACAGTTTCGCTTGAAAAACTGTTTTTT.

Only one count was recorded for this clone. The V call is TRBV11-2, the J call TRBJ2-2, with 11 bases matching TRBD2. The junction had 7 bases not matched to a gene; V was cut back by 7 bases and J by 6 bases. The CDR3 contains 15 residues. The germline V gene encodes CDR1 SGHAT and CDR2 FQNNGV. CDR3 protein: CASISGRASPGELFF. Here the CDR3 DNA reads TGTGCCAGCATTAGCGGGAGGGCTAGCCCCGGGGAGCTGTTTTTT.

This chain joins TRBV12-5 and TRBJ1-2, with 8 bases lining up with TRBD1. Germline V lookup: CDR1 LGHNT, CDR2 FRNRAP. The trim removed 5 bases at V and 8 bases at J, leaving 16 bases unmatched. CDR3 size: 16 residues. The CDR3: CASGPGTGRPSEGYTF. Written as DNA, the CDR3 is TGTGCTAGTGGTCCCGGGACAGGCAGGCCTTCAGAGGGCTACACCTTC.

The chain carries TRBV9 and TRBJ2-4, with 15 bases that match TRBD2. The ends lost 4 bases at V and 5 bases at J; junction bases unmatched: 16. The germline V gene encodes CDR1 SGDLS and CDR2 YYNGEE. This CDR3 is built from 20 residues. The CDR3 region is CASSIRGLAGGPSDQNIQYF. The CDR3 region has the DNA TGTGCCAGCAGCATCCGAGGACTAGCGGGAGGGCCTTCTGACCAAAACATTCAGTACTTC.

The chain employs TRBV24-1 and TRBJ2-1, with 12 bases identical to TRBD1. Trimming at V came to 2 bases and at J to 6 bases, leaving 13 bases not matched to a gene. The CDR3 loop spans 19 amino acids. Per the germline V gene, CDR1 is KGHDR and CDR2 is SFDVKD. CDR3 DNA: TGTGCCACCAGTGATTCCGGGACAGGGGGCTCCTACTCTTTCAATGAGCAGTTCTTC. Amino acids: CATSDSGTGGSYSFNEQFF.

This clone was picked up a small number of times. The V gene is TRBV12-3 or TRBV12-4, the J gene TRBJ1-6; a possible D gene is TRBD1 (5 bases). CDR3 length: 13 amino acids. V was pared by 4 bases and J by 10 bases, with 11 bases between. This CDR3 reads CASSSRVGSPLHF. In DNA, the CDR3 is TGTGCCAGCAGTTCCAGGGTTGGATCACCCCTCCACTTT.

The chain recombines TRBV6-5 with TRBJ1-6; 7 nucleotides align to TRBD1. The CDR3 runs 14 residues. Losses at the gene ends were 11 bases for V and 4 bases for J; bases not matched to a gene: 8. Germline V gene lookup returns CDR1 MNHEY and CDR2 SVGAGI. CDR3 nucleotide sequence: TGTGCCTCCCGGGACAGTCCTTATAATTCACCCCTCCACTTT. This gives the protein CASRDSPYNSPLHF.